The 22 T cell receptor beta chains listed next were all sequenced from one sample in a study of T cell responses to AZD1222 COVID-19 vaccine. Generated by immunoSEQ multiplex PCR, the TCRdb table keeps only in-frame clones and is missing some. The sample records about 51,000 clones, roughly 90% being singletons. The source material was peripheral blood, sampled 28 days after the second AZD1222 dose. The receptors stem from an adult who received the AZD1222 COVID-19 vaccine.

V and J are TRBV3-1 (or the pseudogene TRBV3-2) and TRBJ2-4; the match to TRBD1 covers 7 bases. V dropped 5 bases and J dropped 0; count of bases not matched to a gene: 10. The germline CDR1 and CDR2 sequences are LGHDT and YNNKEL (reference sequence). This CDR3 spans 17 amino acids. DNA of the CDR3: TGTGCCAGCAGCAAGTTCCGGGACAGAAGAGCCAAAAACATTCAGTACTTC. Protein: CASSKFRDRRAKNIQYF.

The rearrangement uses TRBV28 and TRBJ1-1, with D hard to call. Germline V gives CDR1 MDHEN, CDR2 SYDVKM. V gave up 3 bases and J gave up 2 bases, with 13 bases separating them. This CDR3 is 15 amino acids long. The CDR3 nucleotides read TGTGCCAGCAGTTTCCCCCTCGGCCTTAACACTGAAGCTTTCTTT. This codes for CASSFPLGLNTEAFF.

This clone came up a few times. The rearrangement uses TRBV28 and TRBJ1-4, with D possibly matching TRBD1 (5 bases). Trimming removed 6 bases at V and 6 bases at J, with 17 bases between. The CDR3 contains 15 residues. Germline loops: CDR1 MDHEN, CDR2 SYDVKM. The CDR3 spells CASSVPTVRDEKLFF. Here the CDR3 DNA reads TGTGCCAGCAGCGTCCCGACAGTGAGAGATGAAAAACTGTTTTTT.

The chain links TRBV7-2 to TRBJ1-1; D is perhaps TRBD1 (5 bases). The CDR3 spans 12 residues. From germline, CDR1 is SGHTA and CDR2 FQGNSA. V gave up 2 bases and J gave up 4 bases, with 5 bases separating them. The CDR3: CASSLRGTEAFF. CDR3 nucleotide sequence: TGTGCCAGCAGCTTAAGGGGCACTGAAGCTTTCTTT.

This chain joins TRBV19 and TRBJ2-1; 10 bases map to TRBD2. J lost 7 bases, V lost 3 bases, and 6 bases had no gene match. From germline, CDR1 is LNHDA and CDR2 SQIVND (reference sequence). The CDR3 has 15 residues. The CDR3 nucleotides are TGTGCCAGTAGTATTTACGCTAGCGGGAGTAATGAGCAGTTCTTC. This gives the protein CASSIYASGSNEQFF.

This rearrangement joins TRBV7-9 to TRBJ1-3; no clear D gene. CDR1 is SEHNR, CDR2 FQNEAQ, per germline (reference sequence). V was pared by 5 bases and J by 3 bases, with 14 bases between. CDR3 length equals 15 residues. In DNA, the CDR3 is TGTGCCAGCAGCCCCTCGAAGGGAGATGGAAACACCATATATTTT. Translated, it gives CASSPSKGDGNTIYF.

The chain joins TRBV9 to TRBJ2-7; unclear D gene. The CDR3 loop spans 15 amino acids. Per the germline V gene, CDR1 is SGDLS and CDR2 is YYNGEE. V was clipped by 0 bases and J by 5 bases, with 15 bases between them. The CDR3: CASSVGILGIHEQYF. As DNA, the CDR3 is TGTGCCAGCAGCGTAGGCATCTTGGGGATCCACGAGCAGTACTTC.

J is TRBJ2-4 and V is TRBV3-1 (or the pseudogene TRBV3-2); D could derive from TRBD1 or TRBD2 (5 bases each). V was trimmed by 4 bases and J by 7 bases, leaving 20 bases between them. There are 16 residues in the CDR3. Germline CDR1 reads LGHDT; CDR2 reads YNNKEL (reference sequence). CDR3 amino acids: CASSRGPGFGENIQYF. The DNA for the CDR3 is TGTGCCAGCAGCCGGGGACCTGGCTTTGGAGAGAACATTCAGTACTTC.

V is TRBV11-3 and J is TRBJ1-3; 7 nucleotides agree with TRBD1. V lost 5 bases to trimming and J lost 0 bases; unmatched junction nucleotides: 7. CDR1 is SGHNT, CDR2 YENEEA, per germline. The CDR3 is made up of 16 amino acids. CDR3 loop: CASSPTGVLSGNTIYF. CDR3 DNA: TGTGCCAGCAGCCCTACAGGGGTCCTCTCTGGAAACACCATATATTTT.

J is TRBJ1-5 and V is TRBV4-1; D unclear. Germline V gives CDR1 MGHRA, CDR2 YSYEKL. V lost 3 bases and J lost 4, with 10 bases in between. The CDR3 is 14 amino acids. Here the CDR3 reads CASSQYTLNQPQHF. The CDR3 nucleotides read TGCGCCAGCAGCCAGTACACCTTAAATCAGCCCCAGCATTTT.

J is TRBJ2-4 and V is TRBV7-8; the match to TRBD2 covers 12 bases. The CDR3 totals 20 residues. Per germline, CDR1 SGHVS and CDR2 FQNEAQ. With 5 bases clipped from V and 0 bases from J, the junction kept 14 bases outside the gene matches. CDR3 sequence reads: CASSNRLAGASPGAKNIQYF. In nucleotides, the CDR3 is TGTGCCAGCAGCAACCGACTAGCGGGAGCTTCGCCGGGAGCCAAAAACATTCAGTACTTC.

This chain links TRBV20-1 with TRBJ1-2; D is uncertain. This CDR3 is built from 12 residues. Germline CDR1 and CDR2: DFQATT and SNEGSKA (reference sequence). The V and J ends lost 3 bases and 2 bases respectively, with 7 bases between them. CDR3 protein: CSASPRNYGYTF. The DNA of the CDR3 is TGCAGTGCTAGTCCCAGAAACTATGGCTACACCTTC.

The chain joins TRBV28 to TRBJ2-1; 8 nucleotides line up with TRBD1. The CDR3 extends over 15 amino acids. Germline assignment: CDR1 MDHEN and CDR2 SYDVKM. With V trimmed by 5 bases and J by 9 bases, 12 bases remained unmatched. The CDR3 reads CASSPRTGSGGEQFF. The CDR3 nucleotides read TGTGCCAGCAGTCCTCGGACAGGGTCAGGTGGTGAGCAGTTCTTC.

V and J are TRBV9 and TRBJ2-2; D perhaps matches TRBD1 (5 bases). V lost 7 bases and J 3 bases, leaving 10 bases between the germline ends. Looked up from germline, CDR1 is SGDLS and CDR2 is YYNGEE. This CDR3 has 13 amino acids. CDR3 loop: CASPDNHTGELFF. The CDR3 region has the DNA TGTGCCAGCCCGGACAACCACACCGGGGAGCTGTTTTTT.

The genes are TRBV2 and TRBJ1-2, with TRBD1 identical over 7 bases. CDR3 length: 14 amino acids. Germline V gene data show CDR1 as SNHLY and CDR2 as FYNNEI. V lost 6 bases to trimming and J lost 1 base; unmatched junction nucleotides: 5. CDR3 protein: CASSRTGGNYGYTF. In nucleotides, the CDR3 is TGTGCCAGCAGCCGGACAGGTGGTAACTATGGCTACACCTTC. The full variable domain, with the rest looked up from reference TRBV2 and TRBJ1-2, is EPEVTQTPSHQVTQMGQEVILRCVPISNHLYFYWYRQILGQKVEFLVSFYNNEISEKSEIFDDQFSVERPDGSNFTLKIRSTKLEDSAMYFCASSRTGGNYGYTFGSGTRLTVV.

The chain uses TRBV19 and TRBJ1-1, with D possibly TRBD1 on 5 matching bases. This CDR3 contains 14 residues. CDR1 and CDR2 from the germline V gene are LNHDA and SQIVND (reference sequence). Trimming removed 3 bases from V and 4 bases from J, with 12 bases in between. CDR3 sequence (DNA): TGTGCCAGTAGTATCTCAGGGTACGTCACTGAAGCTTTCTTT. Amino acids: CASSISGYVTEAFF.

The V gene is TRBV24-1, the J gene TRBJ1-5; 8 bases align to TRBD1. Germline V lookup: CDR1 KGHDR, CDR2 SFDVKD. Trimming at V came to 4 bases and at J to 6 bases, leaving 10 bases not matched to a gene. The CDR3 has 16 amino acids. The CDR3 nucleotides are TGTGCCACCAGTGACTCTGGGACAGGCGGAGGTCAGCCCCAGCATTTT. It is translated as CATSDSGTGGGQPQHF.

The rearrangement uses TRBV2 and TRBJ2-5; 8 nucleotides align to TRBD1. The J segment lost 5 bases and the V segment lost 6 bases, leaving 11 bases of the junction unmatched. This CDR3 has 15 amino acids. Germline V CDR1 and CDR2: SNHLY, FYNNEI. This chain's CDR3 is CASRLDRAGEETQYF. Here the CDR3 DNA reads TGTGCCAGCAGATTGGACAGGGCCGGTGAGGAGACCCAGTACTTC.

V and J are TRBV19 and TRBJ2-5; D could derive from TRBD1 or TRBD2 (5 bases each). V was clipped by 1 base and J by 5 bases, with 14 bases between them. Germline V gene lookup returns CDR1 LNHDA and CDR2 SQIVND (reference sequence). The CDR3 spans 15 residues. CDR3 nucleotides: TGTGCCAGTAGTATAGGCGGGCAGGGCGGGGAGACCCAGTACTTC. Its translation: CASSIGGQGGETQYF.

For the CDR3, the DNA is TGTGCCACCAGCAGAGATTTCGGCTCTGGGGCCAACGTCCTGACTTTC. It codes for CATSRDFGSGANVLTF. The chain carries TRBV15 and TRBJ2-6; no definite D call. The CDR3 is made up of 16 amino acids. Germline CDR1 reads LNHNV; CDR2 reads YYDKDF (reference sequence). The V end lost 0 bases, the J end lost 0 bases, and 6 bases lay between the germline ends.

This rearrangement joins TRBV18 to TRBJ1-5; D perhaps matches TRBD1 (5 bases). Germline V gives CDR1 KGHSH, CDR2 LQKENI. The CDR3 length is 13 residues. Trimming removed 2 bases at V and 4 bases at J, with 6 bases between. The CDR3 reads CASSPTGNQPQHF. As DNA, the CDR3 is TGTGCCAGCTCACCAACAGGAAATCAGCCCCAGCATTTT.

This rearrangement joins TRBV5-1 to TRBJ2-1, with 8 bases fitting TRBD2. V was clipped by 1 base and J by 1 base; unmatched bases: 4. Germline CDR1 is SGHRS and CDR2 is YFSETQ. CDR3 length equals 16 residues. The CDR3 DNA follows: TGCGCCAGCAGCTTGTTGGCTAGCGGGTCCTACAATGAGCAGTTCTTC. Translated: CASSLLASGSYNEQFF.